Presented here are 11 T cell receptor beta chains from one specimen sequenced in a study of shared clonotypes between healthy human individuals. This table comes from immunoSEQ multiplex PCR, and its TCRdb copy is limited to in-frame clones, with some not included. The repertoire consists of 2 million to 2.5 million clones, with 90% to 95% occurring once and the leading ten covering around 0.4%. The sequenced sample was naive CD4+ T cells from PBMCs. Subset reported: CD45RA+ positively selected. The receptors were gathered from a man younger than 30 in good health. Some clones in this sample may be carry-over from other donors' samples.

This clone was picked up a small number of times. The CDR3: CASRPGQYHEKLFF. Written as DNA, the CDR3 is TGTGCCAGCAGACCCGGACAGTATCATGAAAAACTGTTTTTT. This chain links TRBV28 with TRBJ1-4, with D possibly TRBD1 on 6 matching bases. The CDR3 spans 14 residues. V lost 6 bases and J lost 6, with 14 bases in between. Germline V gives CDR1 MDHEN, CDR2 SYDVKM.

J is TRBJ2-7 and V is TRBV5-1, with 7 bases identical to TRBD2. CDR1 and CDR2 (germline): SGHRS, YFSETQ. V dropped 4 bases and J dropped 0; count of bases not matched to a gene: 7. CDR3 size: 15 residues. The CDR3 protein is CASSPRAGPSYEQYF. In DNA form, the CDR3 reads TGCGCCAGCAGCCCAAGAGCGGGACCCTCCTACGAGCAGTACTTC. The entire variable domain, with the rest obtained from reference TRBV5-1 and TRBJ2-7, is as follows: KAGVTQTPRYLIKTRGQQVTLSCSPISGHRSVSWYQQTPGQGLQFLFEYFSETQRNKGNFPGRFSGRQFSNSRSEMNVSTLELGDSALYLCASSPRAGPSYEQYFGPGTRLTVT.

This chain links TRBV7-9 with TRBJ2-3, with D perhaps TRBD1 (6 bases). CDR1 SEHNR and CDR2 FQNEAQ come from the germline V gene (reference sequence). The ends were cut back, 5 bases at V and 6 bases at J, with 12 bases in the middle. The CDR3 spans 13 residues. The CDR3 here is CASSITGSDTQYF. The CDR3 DNA sequence: TGTGCCAGCAGCATTACAGGGTCCGATACGCAGTATTTT.

The rearrangement joins TRBV5-1 to TRBJ2-3; D ambiguous. Between the trimmed V and J ends, which lost 6 bases and 3 bases, there was a span of 11 bases. CDR3 length equals 13 residues. CDR1 and CDR2 from the germline V gene are SGHRS and YFSETQ. CDR3 DNA sequence: TGCGCCAGCACCAAAGAGACTACAGATACGCAGTATTTT. It codes for CASTKETTDTQYF.

The count of this clone is one. V usage is TRBV28 and J usage is TRBJ1-2; 7 nucleotides line up with TRBD1. The germline V gene encodes CDR1 MDHEN and CDR2 SYDVKM. The CDR3 contains 16 residues. V lost 2 bases, J lost 6 bases, and 12 bases stayed unmatched. The CDR3 spells CASSLGMVQGFNGYTF. As DNA, the CDR3 is TGTGCCAGCAGTTTAGGAATGGTACAGGGGTTCAATGGCTACACCTTC.

This chain links TRBV30 with TRBJ2-1; TRBD2 matches 12 bases. The CDR3 has 15 amino acids. Germline CDR1 and CDR2: GTSNPN and SVGIG (reference sequence). The V gene end was trimmed by 1 base and the J gene end by 9 bases; junction bases not matched to a gene: 7. The CDR3 protein is CAWSAKTSGRSEQFF. CDR3 coding DNA: TGTGCCTGGAGTGCTAAGACTAGCGGGAGAAGTGAGCAGTTCTTC.

V usage is TRBV4-3 and J usage is TRBJ1-2, with D perhaps TRBD1 (5 bases). The CDR3 loop spans 14 amino acids. Trimming left V 3 bases short and J 5 bases short, with 13 bases between. Per the germline V gene, CDR1 is LGHNA and CDR2 is YSLEER. The chain's CDR3 is CASSHTGTEYGYTF. For the CDR3, the DNA is TGCGCCAGCAGCCACACCGGGACTGAGTATGGCTACACCTTC.

Remarks on this clone: The sample holds other DNA sequences that translate to the same CDR3. The V and J genes are TRBV7-2 and TRBJ2-1, with TRBD2 matching 9 bases. This CDR3 is built from 15 residues. After removal of 5 bases from V and 1 base from J, the junction contained 3 bases not matched to a gene. Germline CDR1 reads SGHTA; CDR2 reads FQGNSA. CDR3 nucleotides: TGTGCCAGCAGCCCCAGCGGGGGGTCCTACAATGAGCAGTTCTTC. This encodes CASSPSGGSYNEQFF.

The count of this clone is one. The chain carries TRBV7-8 and TRBJ1-2; D is undetermined. CDR1 SGHVS and CDR2 FQNEAQ come from the germline V gene. The germline V and J ends were trimmed by 0 bases and 5 bases, with 7 bases remaining between them. This CDR3 is 13 amino acids long. Here the CDR3 reads CASSLAERYGYTF. DNA for the CDR3: TGTGCCAGCAGCTTAGCCGAACGTTATGGCTACACCTTC.

The chain recombines TRBV9 with TRBJ2-5, with 9 bases identical to TRBD1. Germline V gives CDR1 SGDLS, CDR2 YYNGEE. The CDR3 length is 15 residues. V was clipped by 0 bases and J by 4 bases; unmatched bases: 4. The CDR3 coding sequence is TGTGCCAGCAGCGTAGAAGACAGGGGGGGAGAGACCCAGTACTTC. It yields the protein CASSVEDRGGETQYF.

This clone was detected only a few times. The same CDR3 is also encoded by other DNA sequences in this sample. V gene TRBV6-5 combines with J gene TRBJ1-2; D might be TRBD1 (5 bases). Trimming removed 6 bases from V and 4 bases from J, with 12 bases in between. CDR1 is MNHEY and CDR2 is SVGAGI in the germline V gene. The CDR3 covers 13 residues. The CDR3 loop is CASSQGGGYGYTF. CDR3 in DNA: TGTGCCAGCAGCCAGGGTGGTGGCTATGGCTACACCTTC.